One sample yielded the 12 T cell receptor beta chains listed below, sequenced in a study of blood T cell repertoires in COVID-19. Sequenced by immunoSEQ multiplex PCR; TCRdb stores in-frame clones only, minus some. The sample lists 200,000 to 250,000 clones; roughly 86% were seen once. Sequenced material: peripheral blood. The receptors derive from a woman between 50 and 59 years old with COVID-19, enrolled during active disease.

V and J are TRBV19 and TRBJ1-5; 7 nucleotides match TRBD1. The V segment lost 4 bases and the J segment 9 bases; nucleotides outside the gene matches: 12. CDR1 is LNHDA, CDR2 SQIVND, per germline (reference sequence). The length of the CDR3 is 15 residues. CDR3 in amino acids: CASSTLQGPPRPQHF. In DNA, the CDR3 is TGTGCCAGTAGTACCCTACAGGGGCCCCCCAGGCCCCAGCATTTT.

This clone was picked up a small number of times. This sequence joins TRBV4-1 and TRBJ1-5; D may be TRBD1 (5 bases). Germline V gene data show CDR1 as MGHRA and CDR2 as YSYEKL. Trimming pared 0 bases from V and 9 bases from J, leaving 15 bases between. CDR3 length equals 15 residues. CDR3 bases: TGCGCCAGCAGCCAAGATGAGACAGCCGGATTGCCCCAGCATTTT. This sequence encodes CASSQDETAGLPQHF.

J is TRBJ2-5 and V is TRBV21-1; the D call TRBD2 from the table was never checked on the DNA. TRBV21-1 is a documented pseudogene. This CDR3 is built from 12 residues. CDR3 amino acids: CASSSPLETQYF. The CDR3 nucleotides read TGTGCCAGCAGCTCTCCTTTAGAGACCCAGTACTTC.

The CDR3: CASSSFGGYTF. CDR3 nucleotides: TGTGCCAGCAGCTCGTTCGGGGGCTACACCTTC. The genes are TRBV11-2 and TRBJ1-2; D is uncertain. The ends were cut back, 4 bases at V and 8 bases at J, with 8 bases in the middle. CDR1 and CDR2 (germline): SGHAT, FQNNGV. The CDR3 sequence is 11 residues long.

This rearrangement joins TRBV7-3 to TRBJ2-3; 8 nucleotides agree with TRBD2. Germline-derived CDR1 and CDR2 are SGHTA and FQGTGA. The CDR3 has 14 amino acids. The V segment lost 8 bases and the J segment 3 bases; nucleotides outside the gene matches: 7. This CDR3 reads CASSPAGGTDTQYF. As DNA, the CDR3 is TGTGCCAGCTCACCGGCGGGGGGAACAGATACGCAGTATTTT.

CDR3 sequence: CASSRGQGVIMNTEAFF. DNA for the CDR3: TGTGCCAGTAGCCGGGGACAGGGCGTCATCATGAACACTGAAGCTTTCTTT. This chain uses TRBV19 with TRBJ1-1; 9 nucleotides match TRBD1. Looked up from germline, CDR1 is LNHDA and CDR2 is SQIVND (reference sequence). The CDR3 has 17 residues. With V trimmed by 6 bases and J by 0 bases, 11 bases remained unmatched.

This clone has ten or more counts. V and J are TRBV7-8 and TRBJ2-3, with D maybe TRBD2 (6 bases). Trimming pared 5 bases from V and 7 bases from J, leaving 22 bases between. From germline, CDR1 is SGHVS and CDR2 FQNEAQ. The CDR3 extends over 16 amino acids. DNA of the CDR3: TGTGCCAGCAGCCCGAGCCGGCTAGCGATAGGGAATACGCAGTATTTT. This translates into CASSPSRLAIGNTQYF.

This chain connects TRBV10-1 to TRBJ2-1, with TRBD1 matching 7 bases. V gave up 8 bases and J gave up 4 bases; unmatched junction bases: 17. CDR1 and CDR2 from the germline V gene are WNHNN and SYGVQD (reference sequence). The CDR3 is 17 amino acids. CDR3 sequence reads: CASHKSPRDSKYNEQFF. CDR3 in DNA: TGCGCCAGCCATAAAAGCCCCCGGGACAGTAAGTACAATGAGCAGTTCTTC.

V usage is TRBV7-2 and J usage is TRBJ2-4; 8 bases fit TRBD2. This CDR3 is 16 amino acids long. Germline trimming cut 5 bases from V and 1 base from J; bases unmatched to any gene: 7. Germline CDR1 and CDR2: SGHTA and FQGNSA. The CDR3 spells CASSRGGTGAKNIQYF. CDR3 nucleotides: TGTGCCAGCAGCCGGGGGGGGACCGGGGCCAAAAACATTCAGTACTTC. Using reference TRBV7-2 and TRBJ2-4 for the parts outside the CDR3, the full variable domain is GAGVSQSPSNKVTEKGKDVELRCDPISGHTALYWYRQSLGQGLEFLIYFQGNSAPDKSGLPSDRFSAERTGGSVSTLTIQRTQQEDSAVYLCASSRGGTGAKNIQYFGAGTRLSVL.

The CDR3 DNA reads as TGTGCCAGTAGTCCTCGGGACAGGGGATTGAATCAGCCCCAGCATTTT. Protein product: CASSPRDRGLNQPQHF. The rearrangement links TRBV19 to TRBJ1-5; 10 bases are shared with TRBD1. Per germline, CDR1 LNHDA and CDR2 SQIVND (reference sequence). J lost 4 bases, V lost 5 bases, and 8 bases had no gene match. The CDR3 totals 16 residues.

The J gene is TRBJ2-1, the V gene TRBV24-1, with D unclear. The germline CDR1 and CDR2 sequences are KGHDR and SFDVKD. This CDR3 contains 12 residues. V was pared by 8 bases and J by 6 bases, with 10 bases between. CDR3 protein: CATNDGFNEQFF. In DNA form, the CDR3 reads TGTGCCACCAACGACGGGTTCAATGAGCAGTTCTTC.

The V gene is TRBV19, the J gene TRBJ2-2; D remains ambiguous. Trimming left V 5 bases short and J 4 bases short, with 14 bases between. Germline CDR1 reads LNHDA; CDR2 reads SQIVND (reference sequence). This CDR3 has 15 amino acids. The CDR3 sequence: CASSHALQFTGELFF. The CDR3 region has the DNA TGTGCCAGTAGTCACGCTTTACAGTTCACCGGGGAGCTGTTTTTT.